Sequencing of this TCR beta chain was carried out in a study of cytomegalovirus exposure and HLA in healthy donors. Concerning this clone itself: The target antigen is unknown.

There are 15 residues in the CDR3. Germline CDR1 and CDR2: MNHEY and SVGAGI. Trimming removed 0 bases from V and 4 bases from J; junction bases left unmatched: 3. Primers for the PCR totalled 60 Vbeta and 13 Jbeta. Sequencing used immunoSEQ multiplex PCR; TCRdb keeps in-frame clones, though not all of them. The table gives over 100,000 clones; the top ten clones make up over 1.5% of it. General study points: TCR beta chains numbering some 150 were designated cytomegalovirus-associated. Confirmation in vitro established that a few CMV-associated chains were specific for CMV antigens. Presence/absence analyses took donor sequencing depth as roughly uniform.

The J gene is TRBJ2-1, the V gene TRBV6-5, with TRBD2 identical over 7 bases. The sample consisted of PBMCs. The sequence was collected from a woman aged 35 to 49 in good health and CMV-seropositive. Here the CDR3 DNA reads TGTGCCAGCAGTTACTCGACTAGCCGGTACAATGAGCAGTTCTTC. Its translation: CASSYSTSRYNEQFF.